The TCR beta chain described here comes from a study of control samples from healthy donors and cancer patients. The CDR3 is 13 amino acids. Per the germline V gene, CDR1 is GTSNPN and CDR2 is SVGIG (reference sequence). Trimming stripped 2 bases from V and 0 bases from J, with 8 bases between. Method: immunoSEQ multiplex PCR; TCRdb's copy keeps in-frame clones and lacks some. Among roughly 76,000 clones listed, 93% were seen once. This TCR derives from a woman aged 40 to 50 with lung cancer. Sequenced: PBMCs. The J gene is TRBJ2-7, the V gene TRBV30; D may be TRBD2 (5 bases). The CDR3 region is CAWSLGSSYEQYF. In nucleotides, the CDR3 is TGTGCCTGGAGTCTGGGGAGCTCCTACGAGCAGTACTTC.